A single sample gave rise to the 20 T cell receptor beta chains below, sequenced in a study of cytomegalovirus exposure and HLA in healthy donors. PCR employed 60 Vbeta and 13 Jbeta primers. Clones were sequenced by immunoSEQ multiplex PCR, and TCRdb holds only the in-frame ones, with some missing. The sample has under 250,000 clones, around 76% seen once. The sequencing sample was made of PBMCs. The receptors were sampled from a man between 25 and 39 years old in good health and CMV-seronegative.

This clone has a handful of counts. The rearrangement joins TRBV5-1 to TRBJ1-4, with D hard to call. CDR1 SGHRS and CDR2 YFSETQ come from the germline V gene. The CDR3 consists of 14 residues. The germline V and J ends were trimmed by 0 bases and 5 bases, with 8 bases remaining between them. CDR3 residues: CASSLDRFNEKLFF. In DNA, the CDR3 is TGCGCCAGCAGCTTGGACAGATTCAATGAAAAACTGTTTTTT.

This clone was seen a handful of times. This chain joins TRBV9 and TRBJ1-1; 7 nucleotides match TRBD1. With V trimmed by 3 bases and J by 1 base, 0 bases remained unmatched. Germline CDR1 reads SGDLS; CDR2 reads YYNGEE. The CDR3 has 13 residues. The CDR3, as DNA: TGTGCCAGCAGCGGACAGGGGAACACTGAAGCTTTCTTT. Protein product: CASSGQGNTEAFF.

This chain connects TRBV4-2 to TRBJ2-1; 11 bases line up with TRBD2. The CDR3 length is 21 residues. The V gene end was trimmed by 4 bases and the J gene end by 5 bases; junction bases not matched to a gene: 22. Germline CDR1 is LGHNA and CDR2 is YNFKEQ. The CDR3 region has the DNA TGTGCCAGCAGCCCAGCCAAGTCCGCCTTCGGGACTAGCGGATTGAACAATGAGCAGTTCTTC. It encodes CASSPAKSAFGTSGLNNEQFF.

The chain employs TRBV19 and TRBJ1-1; D call uncertain. Germline V gives CDR1 LNHDA, CDR2 SQIVND (reference sequence). Trimming cost V 4 bases and J 3 bases, with 9 bases left between them. The CDR3 covers 13 residues. CDR3 DNA: TGTGCCAGTAGTACCGACAAGCACACTGAAGCTTTCTTT. Protein sequence: CASSTDKHTEAFF. Combining the CDR3 with reference TRBV19 and TRBJ1-1 gives the whole variable domain DGGITQSPKYLFRKEGQNVTLSCEQNLNHDAMYWYRQDPGQGLRLIYYSQIVNDFQKGDIAEGYSVSREKKESFPLTVTSAQKNPTAFYLCASSTDKHTEAFFGQGTRLTVV.

The rearrangement joins TRBV28 to TRBJ2-5, with TRBD2 as a possible D gene (6 bases). Between the trimmed V and J ends, which lost 6 bases and 9 bases, there was a span of 23 bases. This CDR3 has 15 amino acids. The V gene's germline CDR1 is MDHEN and CDR2 SYDVKM. Here the CDR3 DNA reads TGTGCCAGCAGAACTCCGGGACTGAGAAAAAGCCCCCAGTACTTC. Translating it yields CASRTPGLRKSPQYF.

The chain carries TRBV6-1 and TRBJ1-5; tentatively, D is TRBD1 (6 bases). V was clipped by 0 bases and J by 4 bases, with 7 bases between them. The CDR3 loop spans 14 amino acids. CDR1 is MNHNS, CDR2 SASEGT, per germline. CDR3 in amino acids: CASSEAQGNQPQHF. In DNA form, the CDR3 reads TGTGCCAGCAGTGAAGCACAGGGTAATCAGCCCCAGCATTTT.

The chain carries TRBV6-1 and TRBJ1-2; the match to TRBD1 covers 9 bases. The CDR3 is made up of 14 amino acids. J gave up 13 bases and V 6 bases, and 15 bases lay outside the gene matches. Germline V lookup: CDR1 MNHNS, CDR2 SASEGT. This CDR3 reads CASRTPGQGSEVTF. For the CDR3, the DNA is TGTGCCAGCAGAACTCCGGGACAGGGTAGCGAGGTCACCTTC.

The chain recombines TRBV4-2 with TRBJ2-3, with 7 bases aligning to TRBD2. The CDR3 contains 17 residues. Per the germline V gene, CDR1 is LGHNA and CDR2 is YNFKEQ. J lost 5 bases, V lost 0 bases, and 11 bases had no gene match. CDR3 sequence: CASSQDTSGTGIDTQYF. The CDR3 region has the DNA TGTGCCAGCAGCCAAGATACCAGCGGGACCGGTATAGATACGCAGTATTTT.

The J gene is TRBJ2-3, the V gene TRBV5-1, with TRBD1 as a possible D gene (6 bases). Trimming removed 4 bases at V and 5 bases at J, with 14 bases between. Per germline, CDR1 SGHRS and CDR2 YFSETQ. This CDR3 contains 14 residues. The CDR3 coding sequence is TGCGCCAGCAGCCCACTAGGGGGTAGAGATACGCAGTATTTT. This codes for CASSPLGGRDTQYF. Drawing the rest from reference TRBV5-1 and TRBJ2-3, the complete variable domain is KAGVTQTPRYLIKTRGQQVTLSCSPISGHRSVSWYQQTPGQGLQFLFEYFSETQRNKGNFPGRFSGRQFSNSRSEMNVSTLELGDSALYLCASSPLGGRDTQYFGPGTRLTVL.

CDR3 in DNA: TGTGCCAGCAGCCCCGGGACTGGGCCTTACGAGCAGTACTTC. This encodes CASSPGTGPYEQYF. The rearrangement uses TRBV7-3 and TRBJ2-7; D may be TRBD2 (6 bases). V gave up 5 bases and J gave up 4 bases, with 15 bases separating them. The CDR3 sequence is 14 residues long. The germline CDR1 and CDR2 sequences are SGHTA and FQGTGA.

A note on this clone: This same CDR3 is encoded by further DNA sequences in the sample. V gene TRBV28 combines with J gene TRBJ2-7, with 7 bases fitting TRBD1. Trimming at V came to 5 bases and at J to 3 bases, leaving 4 bases not matched to a gene. The germline CDR1 and CDR2 sequences are MDHEN and SYDVKM. The CDR3 has 13 amino acids. CDR3 residues: CASSPSGGYEQYF. The CDR3 DNA reads TGTGCCAGCAGTCCCTCAGGGGGCTACGAGCAGTACTTC.

Only a few counts were recorded for this clone. The chain couples TRBV7-6 to TRBJ2-7, with D uncertain. Trimming removed 5 bases from V and 6 bases from J, with 11 bases in between. Germline CDR1 is SGHVS and CDR2 is FNYEAQ. The CDR3 has 12 amino acids. The CDR3 DNA reads as TGTGCCAGCAGCCCCACCACTGTCGAGCAGTACTTC. Protein product: CASSPTTVEQYF.

This chain joins TRBV7-3 and TRBJ2-1; 11 bases line up with TRBD2. Germline CDR1 reads SGHTA; CDR2 reads FQGTGA. V shed 0 bases and J 7 bases; nucleotides not matched to a gene: 5. CDR3 length: 16 amino acids. The CDR3 region is CASSLTRLAGRNEQFF. CDR3 in DNA: TGTGCCAGCAGCTTAACGCGACTAGCGGGACGAAATGAGCAGTTCTTC.

The CDR3 reads CASTGQALFGEKLFF. CDR3 DNA sequence: TGTGCCAGCACCGGACAGGCCCTCTTCGGTGAAAAACTGTTTTTT. V and J are TRBV28 and TRBJ1-4; the match to TRBD1 covers 7 bases. CDR3 length: 15 residues. Germline loops: CDR1 MDHEN, CDR2 SYDVKM. J was trimmed by 7 bases and V by 7 bases; bases with no gene match: 12.

This sequence joins TRBV6-1 and TRBJ1-2; tentative D call: TRBD1 (6 bases). V was pared by 5 bases and J by 3 bases, with 13 bases between. The CDR3 extends over 14 amino acids. Germline loops: CDR1 MNHNS, CDR2 SASEGT. The DNA for the CDR3 is TGTGCCAGCAGTCGTGGCAGGGGATACTATGGCTACACCTTC. Translated, it gives CASSRGRGYYGYTF.

This chain uses TRBV4-1 with TRBJ2-3; tentative D call: TRBD1 (5 bases). Germline CDR1 and CDR2: MGHRA and YSYEKL. This CDR3 has 15 residues. The V end was cut by 0 bases, the J end by 4 bases, with 11 bases between. In DNA, the CDR3 is TGCGCCAGCAGCCAAGAGGGGCTAGATCCAGATACGCAGTATTTT. Translated: CASSQEGLDPDTQYF.

The chain joins TRBV5-1 to TRBJ2-1; no definite D call. Trimming removed 0 bases from V and 9 bases from J, with 7 bases in between. CDR1 is SGHRS and CDR2 is YFSETQ in the germline V gene. CDR3 size: 12 residues. DNA of the CDR3: TGCGCCAGCAGCTTGGCCTTTATTGAGCAGTTCTTC. Residues: CASSLAFIEQFF. The full variable domain, with the rest looked up from reference TRBV5-1 and TRBJ2-1, is KAGVTQTPRYLIKTRGQQVTLSCSPISGHRSVSWYQQTPGQGLQFLFEYFSETQRNKGNFPGRFSGRQFSNSRSEMNVSTLELGDSALYLCASSLAFIEQFFGPGTRLTVL.

The V gene is TRBV5-1, the J gene TRBJ2-7, with D unclear. Trimming pared 0 bases from V and 5 bases from J, leaving 12 bases between. Germline V lookup: CDR1 SGHRS, CDR2 YFSETQ. The length of the CDR3 is 14 residues. CDR3 region: CASSLALAPNEQYF. In nucleotides, the CDR3 is TGCGCCAGCAGCTTGGCCTTAGCTCCCAACGAGCAGTACTTC.

This chain links TRBV11-2 with TRBJ1-4; D possibly corresponds to TRBD1 (5 bases). V was trimmed by 5 bases and J by 6 bases, leaving 16 bases between them. The CDR3 has 15 amino acids. Per germline, CDR1 SGHAT and CDR2 FQNNGV. In DNA form, the CDR3 reads TGTGCCAGCAGCCCCCCGGATGGGGGGTATGAAAAACTGTTTTTT. Amino acids: CASSPPDGGYEKLFF.

The chain recombines TRBV9 with TRBJ2-7, with 14 bases matching TRBD2. V dropped 4 bases and J dropped 7; count of bases not matched to a gene: 7. The CDR3 is 15 amino acids. Germline CDR1 and CDR2: SGDLS and YYNGEE. The CDR3 sequence is CASSPRGLAGEEQYF. The CDR3 DNA reads TGTGCCAGCAGCCCGCGGGGACTAGCGGGAGAAGAGCAGTACTTC.